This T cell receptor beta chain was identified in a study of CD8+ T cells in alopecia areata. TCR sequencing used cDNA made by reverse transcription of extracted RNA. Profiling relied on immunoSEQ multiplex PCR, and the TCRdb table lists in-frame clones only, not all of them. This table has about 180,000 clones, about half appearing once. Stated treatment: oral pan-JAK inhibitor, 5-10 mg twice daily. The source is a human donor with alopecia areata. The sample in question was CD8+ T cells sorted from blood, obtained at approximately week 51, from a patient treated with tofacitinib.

CDR3 residues: CASSVVEGYGYTF. The CDR3 DNA reads TGTGCCAGCAGCGTCGTGGAGGGGTATGGCTACACCTTC. The rearrangement joins TRBV5-6 to TRBJ1-2, with D perhaps TRBD1 (5 bases). Germline-derived CDR1 and CDR2 are SGHDT and YYEEEE. V lost 4 bases and J 5 bases, leaving 12 bases between the germline ends. CDR3 length: 13 amino acids.